The 3 T cell receptor beta chains listed next were all sequenced from one sample in a study of blood T cell repertoires in COVID-19. Method: immunoSEQ multiplex PCR; TCRdb's copy keeps in-frame clones and lacks some. The sample lists under 200,000 clones, around 90% occurring once. The sample taken for sequencing was peripheral blood. The receptors come from a man aged 55 to 69 with COVID-19, enrolled during active disease.

The chain recombines TRBV5-6 with TRBJ2-3; 15 bases fit TRBD2. There are 17 residues in the CDR3. J lost 5 bases, V lost 4 bases, and 8 bases had no gene match. The germline V gene has CDR1 SGHDT and CDR2 YYEEEE. CDR3 bases: TGTGCCAGCAGCCTCGGACTAGCGGGGGGGCCCCAAGATACGCAGTATTTT. This codes for CASSLGLAGGPQDTQYF.

The chain combines TRBV2 with TRBJ1-2, with 8 bases matching TRBD1. Germline V gives CDR1 SNHLY, CDR2 FYNNEI. CDR3 length: 14 amino acids. Germline trimming cut 6 bases from V and 0 bases from J; bases unmatched to any gene: 3. The DNA of the CDR3 is TGTGCCAGCAGAGACAGGGGCACTAACTATGGCTACACCTTC. Protein sequence: CASRDRGTNYGYTF. Supplemented by reference TRBV2 and TRBJ1-2, the full variable domain reads EPEVTQTPSHQVTQMGQEVILRCVPISNHLYFYWYRQILGQKVEFLVSFYNNEISEKSEIFDDQFSVERPDGSNFTLKIRSTKLEDSAMYFCASRDRGTNYGYTFGSGTRLTVV.

CDR3 DNA: TGTGCCAGCAGCTCCGCCCCTAACTCGGGGGGCGAGACCCAGTACTTC. The encoded protein is CASSSAPNSGGETQYF. J is TRBJ2-5 and V is TRBV5-4; a weak D match, TRBD2 (7 bases). Germline V gives CDR1 SGHNT, CDR2 YYREEE (reference sequence). The CDR3 totals 16 residues. Trimming cost V 3 bases and J 5 bases, with 20 bases left between them. The whole variable domain, remainder taken from reference TRBV5-4 and TRBJ2-5, is ETGVTQSPTHLIKTRGQQVTLRCSSQSGHNTVSWYQQALGQGPQFIFQYYREEENGRGNFPPRFSGLQFPNYSSELNVNALELDDSALYLCASSSAPNSGGETQYFGPGTRLLVL.